Sequencing of this TCR beta chain was carried out in a study of breast tumors, draining lymph nodes, adjacent tissues (dated by TCRdb to about 2016). Concerning the study at large: The study compared TCR beta repertoires across tumor, adjacent nontumor tissue and axillary lymph nodes from breast cancer patients. The study aimed to assess the relationships and possible T-cell exchange between tumor, surrounding tissue and draining lymph node repertoires in human breast cancer. Overall study outcomes, separate from this receptor: Tumor T-cell repertoires showed less diversity than lymph node repertoires and more diversity than nontumor tissue repertoires, and tumor T-cell repertoires showed preferential V and J gene usage. Tumor and nontumor tissue repertoires were found to be significantly more similar in luminal-like than in basal-like breast cancer. The data were considered consistent with the idea that most tumor T cells come from the lymph node and then expand in tumor tissue. The study presented the conclusion that tumor T cells originate in lymph nodes as consistent with a hypothesis, not as something directly demonstrated.

This sample was sequenced with an Illumina HiSeq 2000. Multiplex PCR amplification was used to build the TCR beta chain libraries. The amplified TCR beta chain products were analyzed by high-throughput sequencing. Using fastp trimming at Q25 and MiXCR clonotype assembly, TCRdb reanalyzed the public sequencing data and kept in-frame beta chains. Each CDR3 protein appears once, grouped with its most common genes and DNA. The table for this sample lists approximately 150,000 distinct CDR3 sequences; 30% to 35% of them were counted only once. Roughly 2.2% of the sample comes from the top ten. As regards this clonotype: What this receptor recognizes is not known. The sample holds no much larger clone one base away, and base qualities are not on file.

Looking up the germline V gene yields CDR1 SGHAT and CDR2 FQNNGV. V lost 0 bases and J lost 9 bases, and the count of bases not matched to a germline gene is 8. From the cysteine up to the phenylalanine, the CDR3 has a length of 15 residues. The retained sequence is limited to the CDR3, 45 bases, with the frame set at the first base. Lymph node samples came from the axillary draining lymph nodes of breast cancer patients. Sequencing input: axillary lymph node tissue. The TCR sequence derives from a female donor with breast cancer. Some clones in this sample may be carry-over from other donors' samples. The rearranged chain carries TRBV11-2 and TRBJ2-5; 9 middle bases align to TRBD1. The CDR3 here reads CASSLEGQGSEAQYF. The nucleotides read TGTGCCAGCAGCTTAGAGGGACAGGGATCGGAGGCCCAGTACTTC.